This TCR beta chain was retrieved from a study of T cell responses to AZD1222 COVID-19 vaccine. This clone came up a few times. Germline V gene sequence: CDR1 MGHRA, CDR2 YSYEKL. Trimming at V came to 0 bases and at J to 4 bases, leaving 0 bases not matched to a gene. This CDR3 region has 13 residues. Sequencing was performed with immunoSEQ multiplex PCR; in TCRdb, only in-frame clones are kept and a portion is missing. The sample shows 150,000 to 170,000 clones, roughly nine tenths of them seen only once. The receptor comes from an adult in good health. Sequencing was performed on peripheral blood, taken on day 0 of AZD1222 vaccination. The rearrangement joins TRBV4-1 to TRBJ2-7, with 7 bases matching TRBD2. This chain's CDR3 is CASSQEAGYEQYF. DNA of the CDR3: TGCGCCAGCAGCCAAGAAGCGGGGTACGAGCAGTACTTC.